The 23 T cell receptor beta chains given below trace back to one sample, sequenced in a study of cytomegalovirus exposure and HLA in healthy donors. The primer mix had 60 Vbeta and 13 Jbeta primers. Some clones are missing from TCRdb's copy, which holds only in-frame ones; the method was immunoSEQ multiplex PCR. The top ten clones hold approximately 10% of a sample with some 100,000 clones, roughly 82% of them seen once. The sequencing sample was made of PBMCs. These receptors were taken from a middle-aged man in good health and CMV-seropositive.

J is TRBJ2-3 and V is TRBV4-1; TRBD2 matches 12 bases. The CDR3 sequence is 17 residues long. The trim removed 4 bases at V and 1 base at J, leaving 6 bases unmatched. The germline CDR1 and CDR2 sequences are MGHRA and YSYEKL. The chain's CDR3 is CASSRRLAGVGTDTQYF. In DNA, the CDR3 is TGCGCCAGCAGCCGCAGACTAGCGGGGGTAGGCACAGATACGCAGTATTTT.

This clone was counted a few times. J is TRBJ1-1 and V is TRBV7-8; D not resolved. The CDR3 runs to 12 residues. The V end was cut by 5 bases, the J end by 4 bases, with 8 bases between. Germline V CDR1 and CDR2: SGHVS, FQNEAQ. The DNA for the CDR3 is TGTGCCAGCAGCGACTTTGGCACTGAAGCTTTCTTT. This translates into CASSDFGTEAFF. Supplemented by reference TRBV7-8 and TRBJ1-1, the full variable domain reads GAGVSQSPRYKVAKRGQDVALRCDPISGHVSLFWYQQALGQGPEFLTYFQNEAQLDKSGLPSDRFFAERPEGSVSTLKIQRTQQEDSAVYLCASSDFGTEAFFGQGTRLTVV.

This clone was picked up one time. The J gene is TRBJ1-1, the V gene TRBV5-1, with D possibly TRBD1 on 6 matching bases. The CDR3 is 15 residues long. The germline V gene has CDR1 SGHRS and CDR2 YFSETQ. V was pared by 0 bases and J by 1 base, with 10 bases between. CDR3 in amino acids: CASSLVQGPNTEAFF. CDR3 in DNA: TGCGCCAGCAGCTTGGTACAGGGACCGAACACTGAAGCTTTCTTT.

The chain recombines TRBV5-4 with TRBJ1-1; TRBD1 is a possible D gene (6 bases). Trimming stripped 3 bases from V and 5 bases from J, with 14 bases between. CDR1 and CDR2 (germline): SGHNT, YYREEE (reference sequence). The CDR3 is 14 amino acids. The CDR3 bases are TGTGCCAGCAGCTACCTAGGGGGTGGGACTGAAGCTTTCTTT. Translated, it gives CASSYLGGGTEAFF.

The chain is built from TRBV10-3 and TRBJ2-5; D is unresolved. V lost 6 bases to trimming and J lost 5 bases, with 13 bases between them. This CDR3 is built from 13 residues. Germline CDR1 reads ENHRY; CDR2 reads SYGVKD. The CDR3, as DNA: TGTGCCATCAGGGGCGTTATCGGTGAGACCCAGTACTTC. It specifies CAIRGVIGETQYF.

The CDR3 region is CASSSSQGRGYTF. The DNA for the CDR3 is TGTGCCAGCAGCTCATCCCAGGGGAGAGGCTACACCTTC. This rearrangement joins TRBV7-3 to TRBJ1-2; D perhaps matches TRBD1 (6 bases). Germline CDR1 is SGHTA and CDR2 is FQGTGA. The CDR3 is 13 amino acids. V lost 4 bases, J lost 8 bases, and 14 bases lay in between.

The chain employs TRBV7-9 and TRBJ2-5; TRBD1 agrees at 11 bases. The tail of the sequence fits TRBJ2-7 better, so the J call may be wrong. The length of the CDR3 is 15 residues. Germline lookup yields CDR1 SEHNR and CDR2 FQNEAQ (reference sequence). CDR3 residues: CASSYGQGASYEQYF. The DNA for the CDR3 is TGTGCCAGCAGCTATGGACAGGGGGCTTCATACGAGCAGTACTTC.

The chain couples TRBV30 to TRBJ2-1, with 7 bases aligning to TRBD2. Germline V lookup: CDR1 GTSNPN, CDR2 SVGIG (reference sequence). The CDR3 has 15 amino acids. V was pared by 8 bases and J by 0 bases, with 10 bases of the junction left unmatched. CDR3 region: CARTDGGYSYNEQFF. The CDR3 DNA reads as TGTGCCCGGACGGACGGGGGGTACTCCTACAATGAGCAGTTCTTC. Combining the CDR3 with reference TRBV30 and TRBJ2-1 gives the whole variable domain SQTIHQWPATLVQPVGSPLSLECTVEGTSNPNLYWYRQAAGRGLQLLFYSVGIGQISSEVPQNLSASRPQDRQFILSSKKLLLSDSGFYLCARTDGGYSYNEQFFGPGTRLTVL.

This clone was recorded only once. CDR3 residues: CASSPREGAYEQYF. The CDR3 DNA reads as TGTGCCAGCAGCCCCCGGGAGGGGGCCTACGAGCAGTACTTC. The chain uses TRBV9 and TRBJ2-7; 8 bases match TRBD2. The CDR3 contains 14 residues. V lost 4 bases and J lost 2; bases outside the gene matches: 5. Germline CDR1 is SGDLS and CDR2 is YYNGEE.

V usage is TRBV28 and J usage is TRBJ2-2; 9 positions match TRBD1. Trimming cost V 4 bases and J 7 bases; bases outside gene matches: 13. The CDR3 extends over 17 amino acids. Per the germline V gene, CDR1 is MDHEN and CDR2 is SYDVKM. The CDR3 region is CASSSPSGTGTDGELFF. CDR3 coding DNA: TGTGCCAGCAGTTCGCCATCCGGGACAGGGACGGACGGGGAGCTGTTTTTT.

This clone was counted once. This rearrangement joins TRBV7-9 to TRBJ2-7, with D tentatively TRBD2 (5 bases). Trimming took 1 base from V and 2 from J, leaving 6 bases between them. This CDR3 is built from 13 residues. Germline values: CDR1 SEHNR, CDR2 FQNEAQ (reference sequence). CDR3 coding DNA: TGTGCCAGCAGCTTAGTGGGAGCCTACGAGCAGTACTTC. Protein sequence: CASSLVGAYEQYF.

The chain combines TRBV5-1 with TRBJ1-6; 10 positions agree with TRBD1. V dropped 4 bases and J dropped 9; count of bases not matched to a gene: 4. Looked up from germline, CDR1 is SGHRS and CDR2 is YFSETQ. This CDR3 is built from 14 residues. CDR3 sequence (DNA): TGCGCCAGCAGCCCAGGGACAGGGGTTTCACCCCTCCACTTT. Amino acids: CASSPGTGVSPLHF.

This clone was counted only a few times. Its ends do not fully match the called genes, so a read error is possible. The chain employs TRBV7-6 and TRBJ2-1; D is possibly TRBD1 (6 bases). This CDR3 spans 14 amino acids. Looked up from germline, CDR1 is SGHVS and CDR2 is FNYEAQ. CDR3 DNA: TGTGCCAGCAGCAGGACAGTTTCCTCCAATGAGCAGTTCTTC. Translation: CASSRTVSSNEQFF.

The chain uses TRBV29-1 and TRBJ2-3, with 9 bases lining up with TRBD2. From germline, CDR1 is SQVTM and CDR2 ANQGSEA. The ends lost 5 bases at V and 2 bases at J; junction bases unmatched: 5. The CDR3 covers 14 residues. CDR3 nucleotides: TGCAGCGTTAGCGGGGGGTTAAACACAGATACGCAGTATTTT. Its protein is CSVSGGLNTDTQYF.

The chain joins TRBV7-2 to TRBJ2-1; 8 nucleotides agree with TRBD2. This CDR3 is built from 14 residues. Per germline, CDR1 SGHTA and CDR2 FQGNSA. V was clipped by 6 bases and J by 5 bases; unmatched bases: 6. The CDR3 region is CASRRSGGNNEQFF. For the CDR3, the DNA is TGTGCCAGCAGGCGATCGGGGGGGAACAATGAGCAGTTCTTC.

The J gene is TRBJ1-2, the V gene TRBV18; TRBD1 might be the D (6 bases). The length of the CDR3 is 15 residues. The V end was cut by 2 bases, the J end by 4 bases, with 14 bases between. Germline V gives CDR1 KGHSH, CDR2 LQKENI. The CDR3 sequence is CASSPTLNRVYGYTF. The DNA of the CDR3 is TGTGCCAGCTCACCAACCTTGAACAGGGTCTATGGCTACACCTTC.

The chain recombines TRBV28 with TRBJ2-5; the match to TRBD2 covers 9 bases. The better agreement between TRBJ2-7 and the DNA end casts doubt on the J call. CDR1 and CDR2 from the germline V gene are MDHEN and SYDVKM. This CDR3 comprises 18 residues. Here the CDR3 reads CASSPRAAGGISPYEQYF. The CDR3 DNA is TGTGCCAGCAGTCCTCGCGCGGCGGGGGGGATTTCTCCCTACGAGCAGTACTTC.

This chain links TRBV9 with TRBJ1-2, with D tentatively TRBD1 (6 bases). Per germline, CDR1 SGDLS and CDR2 YYNGEE. V dropped 0 bases and J dropped 7 bases, with 19 bases sitting between them. CDR3 length: 16 amino acids. CDR3 bases: TGTGCCAGCAGCGTAGTAGAGAACAACAGGGACGGTGGCTACACCTTC. It specifies CASSVVENNRDGGYTF.

This sequence joins TRBV11-2 and TRBJ1-5; no firm D call. V lost 5 bases and J lost 4, with 9 bases in between. The germline CDR1 and CDR2 sequences are SGHAT and FQNNGV. CDR3 length: 13 residues. CDR3 sequence reads: CASSASGNQPQHF. CDR3 DNA sequence: TGTGCCAGCAGCGCCTCGGGAAATCAGCCCCAGCATTTT. The entire variable domain, with the rest obtained from reference TRBV11-2 and TRBJ1-5, is as follows: EAGVAQSPRYKIIEKRQSVAFWCNPISGHATLYWYQQILGQGPKLLIQFQNNGVVDDSQLPKDRFSAERLKGVDSTLKIQPAKLEDSAVYLCASSASGNQPQHFGDGTRLSIL.

This clone occurred a few times. The chain is built from TRBV9 and TRBJ2-1, with 9 bases that match TRBD1. V lost 2 bases and J lost 6; bases outside the gene matches: 6. The CDR3 loop spans 15 amino acids. Germline CDR1 SGDLS, CDR2 YYNGEE. The CDR3 protein is CASSVSTGGINEQFF. The CDR3 DNA reads TGTGCCAGCAGCGTTAGCACAGGGGGCATCAATGAGCAGTTCTTC.

The chain is built from TRBV5-1 and TRBJ1-3; a weak D match, TRBD1 (6 bases). From germline, CDR1 is SGHRS and CDR2 YFSETQ. V shed 2 bases and J shed 0 bases, with 9 bases lying between them. The CDR3 is 15 residues long. CDR3 DNA: TGCGCCAGCAGCTTAGGGGGACGCTCTGGAAACACCATATATTTT. Translating it yields CASSLGGRSGNTIYF.

This clone was counted a few times. CDR3 coding DNA: TGTGCCAGCAGCCCGGGTGAGGGGGCCACAGATACGCAGTATTTT. Translating gives CASSPGEGATDTQYF. The chain links TRBV13 to TRBJ2-3; 7 bases line up with TRBD1. V was pared by 5 bases and J by 2 bases, with 7 bases of the junction left unmatched. Germline CDR1 PRHDT, CDR2 FYEKMQ (reference sequence). The CDR3 has 15 amino acids.

V and J are TRBV11-2 and TRBJ2-2; D possibly corresponds to TRBD1 (6 bases). CDR3 size: 16 residues. V was pared by 5 bases and J by 7 bases, with 20 bases between. Germline-derived CDR1 and CDR2 are SGHAT and FQNNGV. CDR3 loop: CASSPRGYTGSGELFF. CDR3 nucleotides: TGTGCCAGCAGCCCCAGGGGTTATACAGGGAGCGGGGAGCTGTTTTTT.